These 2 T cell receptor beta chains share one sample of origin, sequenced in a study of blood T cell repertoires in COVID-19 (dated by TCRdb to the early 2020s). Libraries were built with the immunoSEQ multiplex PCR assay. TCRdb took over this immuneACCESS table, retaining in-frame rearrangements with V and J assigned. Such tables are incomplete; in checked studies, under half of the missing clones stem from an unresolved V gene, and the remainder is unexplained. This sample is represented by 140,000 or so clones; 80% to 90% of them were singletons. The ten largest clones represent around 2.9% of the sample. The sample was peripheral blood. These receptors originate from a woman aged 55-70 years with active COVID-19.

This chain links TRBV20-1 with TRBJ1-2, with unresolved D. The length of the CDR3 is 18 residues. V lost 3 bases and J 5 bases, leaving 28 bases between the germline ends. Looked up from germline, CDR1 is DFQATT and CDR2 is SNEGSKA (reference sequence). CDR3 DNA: TGCAGTGCTAGTGGATTACCGGTACATCGGACTCATTCGTATGGCTACACCTTC. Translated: CSASGLPVHRTHSYGYTF.

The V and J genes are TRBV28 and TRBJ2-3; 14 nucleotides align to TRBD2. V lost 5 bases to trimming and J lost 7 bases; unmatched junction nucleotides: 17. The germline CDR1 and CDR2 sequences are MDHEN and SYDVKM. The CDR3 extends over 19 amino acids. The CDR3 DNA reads TGTGCCAGCAGTCCGCCGCTGACTAGCGGGAGGGCCCGGCCCCATACGCAGTATTTT. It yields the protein CASSPPLTSGRARPHTQYF.